The entry that follows covers one T cell receptor beta chain sequence. The antigen is unknown. The data belong to a study of blood T cells in healthy people across ages. General observations from the study: Investigators treated diversity estimates from one million T cells as underestimates.

Using a J-beta primer mix together with a sample-barcoded 5' primer, a second PCR was run for roughly 7 to 11 cycles. TCRdb reprocessed the 5' RACE reads via MiXCR and lists one record per CDR3 protein. Here the sample spans approximately 1.5 million distinct CDR3 sequences, about 35% being singletons. The CDR3 sequence is 16 residues long. CDR1 and CDR2 (germline): LGHDT, YNNKEL (reference sequence). Trimming shortened V by 4 bases and J by 2 bases, and 17 bases separated the two germline ends. The material sequenced was blood. The rearrangement joins TRBV3-1 to TRBJ2-5; the D gene is possibly TRBD1 (5 bases). The origin of this receptor is a woman in her thirties in good health. CDR3 bases: TGTGCCAGCAGCCTTAGGGGCGGCAGGGCTCAAGAGACCCAGTACTTC. Protein sequence: CASSLRGGRAQETQYF.